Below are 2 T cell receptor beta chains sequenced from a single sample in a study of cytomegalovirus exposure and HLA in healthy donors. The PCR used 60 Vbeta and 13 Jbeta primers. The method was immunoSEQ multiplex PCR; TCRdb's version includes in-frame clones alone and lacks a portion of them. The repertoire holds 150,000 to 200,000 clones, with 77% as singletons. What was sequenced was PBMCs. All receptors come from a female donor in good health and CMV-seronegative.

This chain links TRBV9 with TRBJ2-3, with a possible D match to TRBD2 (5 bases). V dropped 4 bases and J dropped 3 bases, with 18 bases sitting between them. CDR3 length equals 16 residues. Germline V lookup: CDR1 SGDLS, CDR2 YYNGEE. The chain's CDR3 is CASSSSRRMGTDTQYF. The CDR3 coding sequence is TGTGCCAGCAGCTCGTCTAGGAGGATGGGGACAGATACGCAGTATTTT. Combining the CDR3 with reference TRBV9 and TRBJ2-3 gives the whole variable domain DSGVTQTPKHLITATGQRVTLRCSPRSGDLSVYWYQQSLDQGLQFLIQYYNGEERAKGNILERFSAQQFPDLHSELNLSSLELGDSALYFCASSSSRRMGTDTQYFGPGTRLTVL.

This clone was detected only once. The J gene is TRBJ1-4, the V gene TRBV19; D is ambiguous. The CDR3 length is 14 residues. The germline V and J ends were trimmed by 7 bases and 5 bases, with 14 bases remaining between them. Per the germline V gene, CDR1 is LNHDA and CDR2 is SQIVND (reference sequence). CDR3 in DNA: TGTGCCAGTACTAGTGGCAGAGCCAATGAAAAACTGTTTTTT. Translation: CASTSGRANEKLFF.